This is a list of T cell receptor beta chains from one sample in a study of shared clonotypes between healthy human individuals. Repertoires were generated with immunoSEQ multiplex PCR, while TCRdb's copy carries only in-frame clones and drops some. The sample contains some 2,100,000 clones, about 92% of which appear only once. Specimen: naive CD8+ T cells from PBMCs. The receptors come from a man aged 18-30 years in good health. Some clones in this sample may be carry-over from other donors' samples. CDR3s include the opening cysteine and the closing phenylalanine or tryptophan. The D gene is left open where the match is weak. Expanded clones get a size class; other rows say once, few or many, or leave the size out.

15,-,-,TRBJ2-2,TRBV5-6,TGTGCCAGCAGCTCCTATAGGGAGATGGGCGGGGAGCTGTTTTTT,CASSSYREMGGELFF
14,TRBD1,-,TRBJ2-7,TRBV19,TGTGCCAGTAGTGGCCGGGACAGGGGTTACGAGCAGTACTTC,CASSGRDRGYEQYF
14,-,-,TRBJ1-4,TRBV18,TGTGCCAGCTCACCCGCAGTTATTAATGAAAAACTGTTTTTT,CASSPAVINEKLFF
17,TRBD2,-,TRBJ2-1,TRBV2,TGTGCCAGCAGTATCTTCCCGCGGGAGAGGAGCTACAATGAGCAGTTCTTC,CASSIFPRERSYNEQFF
13,-,-,TRBJ1-2,TRBV6-6,TGTGCCAGCAACCCGGGAGGGGTTGGTGGCTACACCTTC,CASNPGGVGGYTF
14,-,-,TRBJ1-2,TRBV27,TGTGCCAGCAGTTTATTAGGGGAACCCTATGGCTACACCTTC,CASSLLGEPYGYTF
13,-,-,TRBJ1-2,TRBV7-6,TGTGCCAGCAGCCTCGGGGGGGGCTATGGCTACACCTTC,CASSLGGGYGYTF
13,-,-,TRBJ1-5,TRBV9,TGTGCCAGCAGCGTAGAGGGGGAAGGGCCCCAGCATTTT,CASSVEGEGPQHF
14,TRBD2,-,TRBJ2-1,TRBV9,TGTGCCAGCAGCGTGGGAGGGTTATGGAATGAGCAGTTCTTC,CASSVGGLWNEQFF
15,-,-,TRBJ2-2,TRBV19,TGTGCCAGTAGGGACCTTGAGAAGGACACCGGGGAGCTGTTTTTT,CASRDLEKDTGELFF
15,-,-,TRBJ1-5,TRBV6-1,TGTGCCAGCTCCGGGGGCAGGTATAGCAATCAGCCCCAGCATTTT,CASSGGRYSNQPQHF
16,-,-,TRBJ2-7,TRBV6-5,TGTGCCAGCAGTTACTCTCGCCCGGGGATTAGGTACGAGCAGTACTTC,CASSYSRPGIRYEQYF
17,-,few,TRBJ1-1,TRBV10-3,TGTGCCACCGGCGGGTTTGGGCAGGGTGAAAAGAACACTGAAGCTTTCTTT,CATGGFGQGEKNTEAFF
16,TRBD1,-,TRBJ2-7,TRBV27,TGTGCCAGCAGTTTCTCTCACGGGACAGTCTCCTACGAGCAGTACTTC,CASSFSHGTVSYEQYF
17,-,-,TRBJ2-7,TRBV4-1,TGCGCCAGCAGCCAAGCAGCTGGGGGGGGCTACTTCGTCGAGCAGTACTTC,CASSQAAGGGYFVEQYF
16,TRBD1,once,TRBJ1-2,TRBV4-3,TGCGCCAGCAGCCAACATGCTGCGGGACAGAACTATGGCTACACCTTC,CASSQHAAGQNYGYTF
13,TRBD1,-,TRBJ2-7,TRBV5-6,TGTGCCAGCAGCTCCGGGACAGTCTACGAGCAGTACTTC,CASSSGTVYEQYF
15,-,-,TRBJ2-2,TRBV23-1,TGCGCCAGCAGTCGTCTCTGCGAGAACACCGGGGAGCTGTTTTTT,CASSRLCENTGELFF
15,TRBD2,-,TRBJ2-1,TRBV27,TGTGCCAGCAGTGAAACTAGCGGGAGGGCCCATGAGCAGTTCTTC,CASSETSGRAHEQFF
13,-,-,TRBJ2-5,TRBV7-9,TGTGCCAGCAGCCACGAGTACCAAGAGACCCAGTACTTC,CASSHEYQETQYF
12,-,-,TRBJ1-1,TRBV25-1,TGTGCCAGCCGAGGTGGAGAAGCTGAAGCTTTCTTT,CASRGGEAEAFF
15,TRBD1,-,TRBJ1-2,TRBV6-6,TGTGCCAGCAGTTACACAGGGGGCGGAGGTGACGGCTACACCTTC,CASSYTGGGGDGYTF